Many counts were recorded for the clone carrying this TCR beta chain. Time point indicated: newly diagnosed GD, antithyroid drugs for less than 3 months. Scientists built the TCR library using RNA that was extracted from PBMCs. The sample originates from a study of regulatory T cells in long-lasting Graves disease. Arm-PCR of CDR3 regions with iRepertoire HTBI primers generated TCR beta libraries. One entry per CDR3 protein, called by TCRdb with MiXCR from the multiplex PCR reads. The sample lists 620,000 or so distinct CDR3 sequences; roughly 15% were seen once. This sample was shared with a second study, whose subject was T cells in Graves' hyperthyroidism and ophthalmopathy.

The source of this sequence is a woman in her twenties or thirties with Graves disease. Sequenced here: peripheral blood mononuclear cells (PBMCs), sampled at new diagnosis, from a patient treated with antithyroid drugs.

In nucleotides, the CDR3 is TGTGCCAGCAGCACAGGGGGTTTCGACACCGGGGAGCTGTTTTTT. Translated: CASSTGGFDTGELFF. This chain uses TRBV28 with TRBJ2-2, with TRBD1 matching over 8 bases. The CDR3 extends over 15 amino acids. Trimming removed 6 bases from V and 3 bases from J; junction bases left unmatched: 6. From germline, CDR1 is MDHEN and CDR2 SYDVKM.